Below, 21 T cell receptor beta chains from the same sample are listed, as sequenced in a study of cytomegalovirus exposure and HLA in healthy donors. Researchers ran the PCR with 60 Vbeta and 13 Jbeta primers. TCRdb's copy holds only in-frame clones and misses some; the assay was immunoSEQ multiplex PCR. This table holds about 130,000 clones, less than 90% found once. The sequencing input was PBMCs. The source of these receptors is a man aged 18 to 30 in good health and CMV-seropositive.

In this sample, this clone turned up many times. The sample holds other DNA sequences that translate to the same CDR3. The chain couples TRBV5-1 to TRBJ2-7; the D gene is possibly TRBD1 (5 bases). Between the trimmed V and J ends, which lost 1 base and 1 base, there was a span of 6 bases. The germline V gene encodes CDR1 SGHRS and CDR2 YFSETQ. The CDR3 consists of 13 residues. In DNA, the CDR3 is TGCGCCAGCAGCTTGACAGGTTCCTACGAGCAGTACTTC. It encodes CASSLTGSYEQYF.

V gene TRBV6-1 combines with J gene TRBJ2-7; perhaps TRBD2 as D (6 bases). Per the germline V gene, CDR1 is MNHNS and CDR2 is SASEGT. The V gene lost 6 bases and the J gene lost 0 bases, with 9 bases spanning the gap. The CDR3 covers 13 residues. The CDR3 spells CASRGGNSYEQYF. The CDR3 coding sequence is TGTGCCAGCAGGGGGGGTAACTCCTACGAGCAGTACTTC.

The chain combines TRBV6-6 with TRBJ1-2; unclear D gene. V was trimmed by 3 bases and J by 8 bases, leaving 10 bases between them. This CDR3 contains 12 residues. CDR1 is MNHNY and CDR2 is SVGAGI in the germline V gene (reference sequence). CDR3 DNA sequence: TGTGCCAGCAGTTATGGGTCCAGGGGCTACACCTTC. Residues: CASSYGSRGYTF.

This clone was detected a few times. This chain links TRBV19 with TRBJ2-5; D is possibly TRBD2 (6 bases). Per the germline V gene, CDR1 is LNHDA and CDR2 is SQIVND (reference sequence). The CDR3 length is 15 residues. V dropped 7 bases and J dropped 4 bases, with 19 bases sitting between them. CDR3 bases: TGTGCCAGTACAAATCCGGGAGCCGGGAGAGAGACCCAGTACTTC. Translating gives CASTNPGAGRETQYF. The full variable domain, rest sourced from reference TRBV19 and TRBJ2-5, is DGGITQSPKYLFRKEGQNVTLSCEQNLNHDAMYWYRQDPGQGLRLIYYSQIVNDFQKGDIAEGYSVSREKKESFPLTVTSAQKNPTAFYLCASTNPGAGRETQYFGPGTRLLVL.

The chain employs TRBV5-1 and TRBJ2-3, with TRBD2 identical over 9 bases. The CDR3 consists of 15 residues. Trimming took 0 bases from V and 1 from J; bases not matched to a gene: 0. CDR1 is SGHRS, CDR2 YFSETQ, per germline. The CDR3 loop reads CASSLASGGTDTQYF. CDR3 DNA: TGCGCCAGCAGCTTGGCTAGCGGGGGCACAGATACGCAGTATTTT.

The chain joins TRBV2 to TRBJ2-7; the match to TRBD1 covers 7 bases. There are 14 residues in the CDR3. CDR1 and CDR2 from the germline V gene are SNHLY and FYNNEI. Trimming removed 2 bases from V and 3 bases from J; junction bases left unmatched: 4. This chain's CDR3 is CASSEMGQYYEQYF. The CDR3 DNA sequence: TGTGCCAGCAGTGAAATGGGACAGTACTACGAGCAGTACTTC.

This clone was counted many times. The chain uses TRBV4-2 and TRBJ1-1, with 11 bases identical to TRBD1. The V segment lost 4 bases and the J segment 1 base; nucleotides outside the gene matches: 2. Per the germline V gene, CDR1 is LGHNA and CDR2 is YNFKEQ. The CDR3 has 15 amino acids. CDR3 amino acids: CASSLGTGGNTEAFF. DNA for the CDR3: TGTGCCAGCAGCCTGGGGACAGGGGGGAACACTGAAGCTTTCTTT.

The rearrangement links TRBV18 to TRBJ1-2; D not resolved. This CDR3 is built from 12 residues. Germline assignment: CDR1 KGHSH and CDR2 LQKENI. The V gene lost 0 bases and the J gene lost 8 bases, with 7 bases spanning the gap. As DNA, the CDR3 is TGTGCCAGCTCACCACCAGGGAGGGGCTACACCTTC. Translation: CASSPPGRGYTF.

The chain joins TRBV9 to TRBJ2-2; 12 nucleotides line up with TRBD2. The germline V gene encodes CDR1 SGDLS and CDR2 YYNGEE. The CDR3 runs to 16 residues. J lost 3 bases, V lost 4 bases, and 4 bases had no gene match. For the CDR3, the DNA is TGTGCCAGCAGCTCAAGGACTAGCGGGGACACCGGGGAGCTGTTTTTT. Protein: CASSSRTSGDTGELFF.

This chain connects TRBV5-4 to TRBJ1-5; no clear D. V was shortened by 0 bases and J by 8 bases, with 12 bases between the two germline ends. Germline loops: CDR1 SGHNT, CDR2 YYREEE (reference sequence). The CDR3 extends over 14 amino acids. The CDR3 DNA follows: TGTGCCAGCAGCTTGGATGGAGGCGACGAGCCCCAGCATTTT. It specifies CASSLDGGDEPQHF.

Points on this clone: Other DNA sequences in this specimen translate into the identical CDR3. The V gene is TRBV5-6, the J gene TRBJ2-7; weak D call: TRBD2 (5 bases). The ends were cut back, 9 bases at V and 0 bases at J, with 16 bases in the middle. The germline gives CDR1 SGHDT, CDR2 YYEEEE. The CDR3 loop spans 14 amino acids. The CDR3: CATRPRVSSYEQYF. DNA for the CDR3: TGTGCCACACGACCGCGGGTCAGCTCCTACGAGCAGTACTTC.

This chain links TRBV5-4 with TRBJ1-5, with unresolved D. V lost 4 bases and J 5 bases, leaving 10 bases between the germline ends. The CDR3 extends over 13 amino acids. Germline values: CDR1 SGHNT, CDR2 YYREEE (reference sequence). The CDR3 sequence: CASSEGRDQPQHF. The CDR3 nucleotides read TGTGCCAGCAGCGAAGGGAGGGATCAGCCCCAGCATTTT.

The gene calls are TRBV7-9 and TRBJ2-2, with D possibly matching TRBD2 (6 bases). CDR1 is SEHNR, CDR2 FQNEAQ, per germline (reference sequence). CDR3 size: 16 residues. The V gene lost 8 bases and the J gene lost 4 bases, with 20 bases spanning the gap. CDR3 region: CASQPTSGGFTGELFF. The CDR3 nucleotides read TGTGCCAGCCAACCGACCTCCGGGGGATTCACCGGGGAGCTGTTTTTT.

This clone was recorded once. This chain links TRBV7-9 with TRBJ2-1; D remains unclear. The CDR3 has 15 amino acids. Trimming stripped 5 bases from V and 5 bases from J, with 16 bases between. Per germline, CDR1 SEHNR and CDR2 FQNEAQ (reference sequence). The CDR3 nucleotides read TGTGCCAGCAGCATCACTGTTGGTTCCCACAATGAGCAGTTCTTC. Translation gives CASSITVGSHNEQFF.

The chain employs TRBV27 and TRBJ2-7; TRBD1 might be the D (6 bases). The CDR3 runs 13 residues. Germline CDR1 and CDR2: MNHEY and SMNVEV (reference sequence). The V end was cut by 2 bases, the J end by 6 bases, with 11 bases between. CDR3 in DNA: TGTGCCAGCAGTTTAGGGACAATCTCCGAGCAGTACTTC. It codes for CASSLGTISEQYF.

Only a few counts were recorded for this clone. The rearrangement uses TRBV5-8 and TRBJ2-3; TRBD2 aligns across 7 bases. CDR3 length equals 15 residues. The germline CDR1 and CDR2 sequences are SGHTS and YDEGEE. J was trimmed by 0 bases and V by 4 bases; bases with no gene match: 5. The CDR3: CASSLGGTSTDTQYF. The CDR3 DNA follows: TGTGCCAGCAGCCTCGGGGGGACGAGCACAGATACGCAGTATTTT.

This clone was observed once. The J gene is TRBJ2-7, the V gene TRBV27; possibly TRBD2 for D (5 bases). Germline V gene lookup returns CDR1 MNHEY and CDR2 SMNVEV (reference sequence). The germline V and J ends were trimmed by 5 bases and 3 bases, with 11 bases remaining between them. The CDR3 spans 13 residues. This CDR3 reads CASSLPGSYEQYF. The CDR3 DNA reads TGTGCCAGCAGTCTCCCGGGGAGCTACGAGCAGTACTTC.

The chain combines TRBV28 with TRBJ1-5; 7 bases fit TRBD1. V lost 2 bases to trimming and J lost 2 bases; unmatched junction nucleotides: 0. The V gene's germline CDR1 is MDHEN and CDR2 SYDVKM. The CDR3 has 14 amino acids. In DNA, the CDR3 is TGTGCCAGCAGTTTAGGGACAGGCAATCAGCCCCAGCATTTT. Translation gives CASSLGTGNQPQHF. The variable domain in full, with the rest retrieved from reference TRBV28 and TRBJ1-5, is DVKVTQSSRYLVKRTGEKVFLECVQDMDHENMFWYRQDPGLGLRLIYFSYDVKMKEKGDIPEGYSVSREKKERFSLILESASTNQTSMYLCASSLGTGNQPQHFGDGTRLSIL.

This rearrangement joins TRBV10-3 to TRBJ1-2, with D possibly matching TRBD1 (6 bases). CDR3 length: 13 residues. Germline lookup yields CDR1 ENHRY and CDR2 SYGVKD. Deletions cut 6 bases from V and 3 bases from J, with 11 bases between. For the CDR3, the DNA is TGTGCCATCAGACGGGAGGGGGACTATGGCTACACCTTC. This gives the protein CAIRREGDYGYTF.

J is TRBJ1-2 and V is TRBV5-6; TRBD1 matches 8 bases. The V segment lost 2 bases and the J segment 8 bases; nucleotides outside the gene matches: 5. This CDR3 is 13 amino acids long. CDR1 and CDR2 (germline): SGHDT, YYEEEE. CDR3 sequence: CASSFGQGGGYTF. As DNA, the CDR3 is TGTGCCAGCAGCTTCGGACAGGGTGGAGGCTACACCTTC.

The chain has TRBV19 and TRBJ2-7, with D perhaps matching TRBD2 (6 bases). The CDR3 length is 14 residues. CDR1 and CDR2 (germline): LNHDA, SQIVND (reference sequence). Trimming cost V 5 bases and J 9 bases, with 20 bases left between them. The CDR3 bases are TGTGCCAGTAGTCCCCCCCCGGGGGAGCGTGGGCAGTACTTC. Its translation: CASSPPPGERGQYF.